The 11 T cell receptor beta chains below come from one sample, sequenced in a study of CD8+ T cells in alopecia areata. Treatment indicated: oral pan-JAK inhibitor, 5-10 mg twice daily. Investigators isolated RNA and reverse transcribed it into cDNA to act as the sequencing template. Some clones are missing from TCRdb's copy, which holds only in-frame ones; the method was immunoSEQ multiplex PCR. The sample has about 64,000 clones, about 45% seen once; the top ten hold roughly 22%. This material consisted of CD8+ T cells sorted from blood, taken between weeks 36 and 40, from a patient treated with tofacitinib. These receptors were obtained from a human donor with alopecia areata.

This chain connects TRBV30 to TRBJ2-7; tentative D call: TRBD1 (6 bases). The CDR3 loop spans 12 amino acids. Trimming pared 0 bases from V and 5 bases from J, leaving 8 bases between. Germline V lookup: CDR1 GTSNPN, CDR2 SVGIG (reference sequence). CDR3 amino acids: CAWSVSGDEQYF. CDR3 sequence (DNA): TGTGCCTGGAGTGTATCAGGGGACGAGCAGTACTTC.

This clone showed up just a few times. The chain joins TRBV27 to TRBJ2-1, with D perhaps assigned TRBD1 or TRBD2 (5 bases each). Deletions cut 5 bases from V and 4 bases from J, with 12 bases between. The CDR3 is 14 residues long. Germline CDR1 MNHEY, CDR2 SMNVEV (reference sequence). The CDR3 DNA reads as TGTGCCAGCAGTCTCCGGGACCCTTACAATGAGCAGTTCTTC. Translation gives CASSLRDPYNEQFF.

This rearrangement joins TRBV13 to TRBJ2-2; 14 bases agree with TRBD2. Germline V CDR1 and CDR2: PRHDT, FYEKMQ (reference sequence). This CDR3 spans 15 amino acids. After removal of 5 bases from V and 6 bases from J, the junction contained 2 bases not matched to a gene. The CDR3 sequence is CASSTGLAGAGELFF. CDR3 coding DNA: TGTGCCAGCAGCACGGGACTAGCGGGAGCCGGGGAGCTGTTTTTT.

The rearrangement links TRBV15 to TRBJ2-1, with TRBD1 as a possible D gene (6 bases). CDR1 and CDR2 from the germline V gene are LNHNV and YYDKDF (reference sequence). The germline V and J ends were trimmed by 8 bases and 7 bases, with 9 bases remaining between them. The CDR3 totals 11 residues. CDR3: CATYGQNEQFF. The CDR3 region has the DNA TGTGCCACCTATGGACAGAATGAGCAGTTCTTC.

The V call is TRBV13, the J call TRBJ1-2; D is perhaps TRBD1 (6 bases). Trimming took 5 bases from V and 7 from J, leaving 14 bases between them. The CDR3 contains 13 residues. Germline lookup yields CDR1 PRHDT and CDR2 FYEKMQ (reference sequence). The CDR3 loop reads CASSQQGSFGYTF. DNA for the CDR3: TGTGCCAGCAGCCAACAGGGTTCGTTTGGCTACACCTTC. The full variable domain, in which reference TRBV13 and TRBJ1-2 provide the parts outside the CDR3, is AAGVIQSPRHLIKEKRETATLKCYPIPRHDTVYWYQQGPGQDPQFLISFYEKMQSDKGSIPDRFSAQQFSDYHSELNMSSLELGDSALYFCASSQQGSFGYTFGSGTRLTVV.

This sequence joins TRBV11-2 and TRBJ2-7; a weak D match, TRBD2 (5 bases). Germline CDR1 is SGHAT and CDR2 is FQNNGV. This CDR3 comprises 13 residues. The V gene lost 6 bases and the J gene lost 0 bases, with 9 bases spanning the gap. The CDR3 spells CASSSGNSYEQYF. In DNA form, the CDR3 reads TGTGCCAGCAGTTCCGGGAACTCCTACGAGCAGTACTTC.

V and J are TRBV29-1 and TRBJ2-7; perhaps TRBD2 as D (6 bases). CDR3 length equals 13 residues. V lost 5 bases and J lost 7, with 18 bases in between. Germline V gene lookup returns CDR1 SQVTM and CDR2 ANQGSEA. The CDR3: CSVLSGDEGEQYF. The CDR3 region has the DNA TGCAGCGTTCTTTCGGGGGATGAGGGGGAGCAGTACTTC.

The chain joins TRBV29-1 to TRBJ2-5; D remains ambiguous. V was pared by 0 bases and J by 1 base, with 12 bases between. Germline values: CDR1 SQVTM, CDR2 ANQGSEA. The CDR3 covers 15 residues. The CDR3 DNA reads as TGCAGCGTTGAAGATTTGGGTACGGGCCAAGAGACCCAGTACTTC. Protein sequence: CSVEDLGTGQETQYF. The complete variable domain, with remaining parts taken from reference TRBV29-1 and TRBJ2-5, reads SAVISQKPSRDICQRGTSLTIQCQVDSQVTMMFWYRQQPGQSLTLIATANQGSEATYESGFVIDKFPISRPNLTFSTLTVSNMSPEDSSIYLCSVEDLGTGQETQYFGPGTRLLVL.

The rearrangement uses TRBV2 and TRBJ2-5, with D perhaps TRBD2 (6 bases). This CDR3 has 15 amino acids. Trimming took off 2 bases at V and 5 bases at J, with 15 bases between the two ends. Per germline, CDR1 SNHLY and CDR2 FYNNEI. The CDR3 region is CASSERLEVRETQYF. The CDR3 nucleotides are TGTGCCAGCAGTGAAAGACTAGAGGTTCGGGAGACCCAGTACTTC.

This clone was counted between two and nine times. This sequence joins TRBV29-1 and TRBJ2-1, with no clear D. This CDR3 region has 9 residues. Trimming shortened V by 6 bases and J by 6 bases, and 3 bases separated the two germline ends. The V gene's germline CDR1 is SQVTM and CDR2 ANQGSEA. The CDR3 DNA reads as TGCAGCGTACGCAATGAGCAGTTCTTC. Translating it yields CSVRNEQFF.

The chain carries TRBV5-6 and TRBJ2-5, with 12 positions matching TRBD2. The CDR3 is made up of 18 amino acids. V lost 0 bases and J lost 1; bases outside the gene matches: 7. Germline CDR1 SGHDT, CDR2 YYEEEE. In nucleotides, the CDR3 is TGTGCCAGCAGCTTGGGTAGCGGGACTAGCGGGCGCCAAGAGACCCAGTACTTC. This encodes CASSLGSGTSGRQETQYF.